The source of this T cell receptor beta chain is a study of T cell changes during pregnancy in multiple sclerosis. Sequencing used immunoSEQ multiplex PCR; TCRdb keeps in-frame clones, though not all of them. The sample includes about 70,000 clones, approximately 94% of them seen just once. The germline CDR1 and CDR2 sequences are SGHRS and YFSETQ. The CDR3 spans 16 residues. The J segment lost 5 bases and the V segment lost 7 bases, leaving 12 bases of the junction unmatched. This TCR came from a female donor with multiple sclerosis, enrolled in a pregnancy study. This chain connects TRBV5-1 to TRBJ2-5; TRBD1 matches 12 bases. The sample consisted of peripheral blood, taken in the third trimester of pregnancy. The CDR3 region has the DNA TGCGCCAGCGCCACCGTAGGGACAGGGGGCAGGGAGACCCAGTACTTC. Translated: CASATVGTGGRETQYF.